These 14 T cell receptor beta chains share one sample of origin, sequenced in a study of CD8+CD57+ T cells in acquired aplastic anemia. Genomic DNA provided the template from which TCR beta VDJ and CDR3 profiles were obtained. TCRdb processed the reads anew with MiXCR; each CDR3 protein has one entry. The sample comprises about 150,000 distinct CDR3 sequences, around two fifths of which are singletons, and 8.4% rests with the top ten. Sequences were obtained from sorted CD4+, CD8+, or CD8+CD57+ T cells (not recorded which) from PBMCs. The receptors were gathered from a human donor in good health, serving as a control.

The chain combines TRBV30 with TRBJ2-1; D call uncertain. The CDR3 runs 14 residues. The V end lost 8 bases, the J end lost 0 bases, and 14 bases lay between the germline ends. Germline-derived CDR1 and CDR2 are GTSNPN and SVGIG (reference sequence). The CDR3 DNA sequence: TGTGCCAGCAGGCCCGGAAACTCCTACAATGAGCAGTTCTTC. Encoded protein: CASRPGNSYNEQFF.

The chain uses TRBV19 and TRBJ1-1, with D hard to call. The CDR3 is 12 residues long. The V gene's germline CDR1 is LNHDA and CDR2 SQIVND (reference sequence). Trimming stripped 1 base from V and 1 base from J, with 1 base between. The CDR3: CASSIGNTEAFF. As DNA, the CDR3 is TGTGCCAGTAGTATAGGGAACACTGAAGCTTTCTTT.

Points on this clonotype: This may be a read error, as it is one base from a much larger clone. V gene TRBV18 combines with J gene TRBJ2-1; 7 positions agree with TRBD1. Germline-derived CDR1 and CDR2 are KGHSH and LQKENI. The CDR3 is 13 residues long. The CDR3 protein is CASSPGQYNEQSF. CDR3 nucleotides: TGTGCCAGCTCACCGGGACAGTACAATGAGCAGTCCTTC.

This clonotype was recorded a few times. The V and J genes are TRBV7-9 and TRBJ2-7; D not certain. This CDR3 has 12 residues. The germline V gene has CDR1 SEHNR and CDR2 FQNEAQ (reference sequence). V lost 2 bases and J 3 bases, leaving 5 bases between the germline ends. CDR3 DNA: TGTGCCAGCAGCTTAAACCACTACGAGCAGTACTTC. Its translation: CASSLNHYEQYF.

This clonotype was counted many times. The J gene is TRBJ2-3, the V gene TRBV5-1, with 7 nucleotides matching TRBD1. The J segment lost 0 bases and the V segment lost 4 bases, leaving 2 bases of the junction unmatched. Germline V gene data show CDR1 as SGHRS and CDR2 as YFSETQ. CDR3 length: 14 residues. CDR3 DNA sequence: TGCGCCAGCAGCCCGACAGGGAGCACAGATACGCAGTATTTT. Translated, it gives CASSPTGSTDTQYF.

The sample holds a few counts of this clonotype. V and J are TRBV3-1 and TRBJ2-1; D is perhaps TRBD2 (5 bases). The germline V and J ends were trimmed by 6 bases and 9 bases, with 15 bases remaining between them. This CDR3 comprises 13 residues. Per the germline V gene, CDR1 is LGHDT and CDR2 is YNNKEL (reference sequence). CDR3 sequence reads: CASSPPARGEQFF. CDR3 sequence (DNA): TGTGCCAGCAGTCCCCCGGCTCGGGGTGAGCAGTTCTTC.

The chain employs TRBV6-2 or TRBV6-3 and TRBJ2-7, with TRBD2 matching over 9 bases. This CDR3 region has 19 residues. From germline, CDR1 is MNHEY and CDR2 SVGEGT. V was clipped by 2 bases and J by 0 bases; unmatched bases: 14. The CDR3 reads CASSYHSGGAPPCSYEQYF. The DNA of the CDR3 is TGTGCCAGCAGTTACCATAGCGGGGGTGCACCTCCGTGCTCCTACGAGCAGTACTTC.

The chain combines TRBV28 with TRBJ1-5; 8 bases fit TRBD1. The V gene's germline CDR1 is MDHEN and CDR2 SYDVKM. The CDR3 has 15 residues. Trimming took 5 bases from V and 6 from J; bases not matched to a gene: 9. The CDR3 spells CASSMLTGVGQPQHF. The CDR3, as DNA: TGTGCCAGCAGTATGCTGACAGGGGTGGGTCAGCCCCAGCATTTT.

This chain connects TRBV15 to TRBJ1-4, with TRBD1 as a possible D gene (6 bases). Between the trimmed V and J ends, which lost 1 base and 8 bases, there was a span of 11 bases. Looked up from germline, CDR1 is LNHNV and CDR2 is YYDKDF (reference sequence). This CDR3 comprises 14 residues. CDR3 nucleotides: TGTGCCACCAGCAGAGCAGGGGCTGGAGAAAAACTGTTTTTT. This translates into CATSRAGAGEKLFF.

This sequence joins TRBV27 and TRBJ1-4, with TRBD1 as a possible D gene (6 bases). The CDR3 runs to 15 residues. Germline V lookup: CDR1 MNHEY, CDR2 SMNVEV (reference sequence). The V end was cut by 2 bases, the J end by 7 bases, with 14 bases between. The CDR3 region has the DNA TGTGCCAGCAGTTTACAGGGGACGAGAGGTGAAAAACTGTTTTTT. Its protein product is CASSLQGTRGEKLFF. The full variable domain, rest sourced from reference TRBV27 and TRBJ1-4, is EAQVTQNPRYLITVTGKKLTVTCSQNMNHEYMSWYRQDPGLGLRQIYYSMNVEVTDKGDVPEGYKVSRKEKRNFPLILESPSPNQTSLYFCASSLQGTRGEKLFFGSGTQLSVL.

This sequence joins TRBV19 and TRBJ2-3; a possible D gene is TRBD2 (6 bases). Trimming cost V 7 bases and J 2 bases, with 13 bases left between them. CDR1 is LNHDA and CDR2 is SQIVND in the germline V gene (reference sequence). This CDR3 contains 14 residues. The chain's CDR3 is CASKSKGLTDTQYF. Here the CDR3 DNA reads TGTGCCAGTAAATCGAAGGGACTCACAGATACGCAGTATTTT.

In its sample, this clonotype was seen many times. V usage is TRBV20-1 and J usage is TRBJ2-7; 8 nucleotides line up with TRBD1. The CDR3 covers 13 residues. Germline V lookup: CDR1 DFQATT, CDR2 SNEGSKA (reference sequence). V shed 1 base, J shed 5 bases, and the junction held 4 bases outside the gene matches. CDR3 nucleotide sequence: TGCAGTGCTAGAGGGCAGGGGGCCCACGAGCAGTACTTC. It codes for CSARGQGAHEQYF.

There are many counts of this clonotype. This rearrangement joins TRBV6-5 to TRBJ2-6, with unresolved D. The CDR3 length is 16 residues. Deletions cut 5 bases from V and 0 bases from J, with 11 bases between. The V gene's germline CDR1 is MNHEY and CDR2 SVGAGI. The DNA for the CDR3 is TGTGCCAGCAGTCCCCGGACGGCCTCTGGGGCCAACGTCCTGACTTTC. It specifies CASSPRTASGANVLTF.

This clonotype is medium-sized by share. V gene TRBV20-1 combines with J gene TRBJ1-1; tentative D call: TRBD1 (6 bases). V lost 3 bases and J lost 0, with 8 bases in between. Germline assignment: CDR1 DFQATT and CDR2 SNEGSKA (reference sequence). The CDR3 has 13 residues. The CDR3 loop reads CSASGGLNTEAFF. CDR3 DNA: TGCAGTGCTAGCGGGGGCTTGAACACTGAAGCTTTCTTT.